Listed below are T cell receptor beta chains from one sample, sequenced in a study of a mutant IDH1 vaccine in newly diagnosed glioma. Profiled with immunoSEQ multiplex PCR; TCRdb holds only in-frame clones, not every one. The sample consists of about 50,000 clones, 86% of them appearing once. This specimen consisted of PBMCs, obtained from a glioma patient treated with radiotherapy, temozolomide or both. All receptors derive from a man aged 40-55 years with glioma. Each CDR3 is given with its conserved first and last residue.

v_gene,j_gene,CDR3aa
TRBV4-2,TRBJ2-6,CASSQEVGANVLTF
TRBV19,TRBJ2-2,CATGLADTGELFF
TRBV11-2,TRBJ1-1,CASSSSGTGRGVEAFF
TRBV7-9,TRBJ1-5,CASSFQTSNQPQHF
TRBV2,TRBJ2-5,CASSEGRGLSSETQYF
TRBV6-1,TRBJ2-1,CASLRGSSYNEQFF
TRBV5-5,TRBJ1-5,CASSWTPLPGPYQPQHF
TRBV6-5,TRBJ2-7,CASSYGQGGAYEQYF
TRBV4-2,TRBJ2-1,CASSQERQGINEQFF
TRBV6-5,TRBJ2-3,CASSLASGSTDTQYF
TRBV11-2,TRBJ2-7,CASSRGDYSYEQYF
TRBV6-5,TRBJ2-2,CASSRGFGTGELFF
TRBV15,TRBJ2-7,CATSRGVSSGRAYEQYF
TRBV18,TRBJ2-7,CASSQRPRQGISYEQYF
TRBV28,TRBJ1-1,CASSRWTGLMNTEAFF
TRBV7-2,TRBJ2-7,CASSQRSVYEQYF
TRBV5-6,TRBJ2-7,CASSLGDGVSYEQYF
TRBV7-2,TRBJ1-3,CASSLDSGNTIYF
TRBV9,TRBJ2-3,CASSVGLTDTQYF
TRBV7-2,TRBJ1-1,CASSSIRDRRSNTEAFF
TRBV11-2,TRBJ2-1,CASIGQGMRNEQFF
TRBV7-9,TRBJ2-1,CASSHGLVWTEQFF
TRBV11-2,TRBJ2-2,CASAHRRNTGELFF
TRBV5-1,TRBJ2-7,CASSLDRVYEQYF
TRBV10-3,TRBJ1-1,CASAGTEVNPEAFF
TRBV4-1,TRBJ2-1,CASSQDWGQGVNEQFF
TRBV28,TRBJ1-1,CASSVGQGGTEAFF